The 11 T cell receptor beta chains below come from one sample, sequenced in a study of shared T cell receptors in the human thymus. TCRdb keeps only in-frame clones here, not all; method: immunoSEQ multiplex PCR. This sample has about 660,000 clones; roughly 90% occur once, and the top ten carry around 0.01%. The sample was also reused in another study, on human thymus T cells.

The source material was thymocytes. All receptors derive from a boy younger than two with a congenital heart defect.

The rearrangement joins TRBV6-5 to TRBJ1-4, with D possibly matching TRBD1 (6 bases). Germline V CDR1 and CDR2: MNHEY, SVGAGI. This CDR3 contains 15 residues. V lost 0 bases to trimming and J lost 4 bases, with 9 bases between them. CDR3 in amino acids: CASSYSRGGNEKLFF. CDR3 nucleotides: TGTGCCAGCAGTTACTCGAGAGGGGGTAATGAAAAACTGTTTTTT.

The rearrangement uses TRBV25-1 and TRBJ1-5; 7 bases fit TRBD1. Germline-derived CDR1 and CDR2 are MGHDK and SYGVNS. CDR3 size: 14 residues. V was pared by 6 bases and J by 5 bases, with 7 bases of the junction left unmatched. The CDR3 nucleotides are TGTGCCAGCAGCAGGACAGGTCGGGATCAGCCCCAGCATTTT. Its translation: CASSRTGRDQPQHF.

V gene TRBV19 combines with J gene TRBJ2-2, with 7 bases lining up with TRBD2. The ends lost 4 bases at V and 1 base at J; junction bases unmatched: 6. In germline, CDR1 is LNHDA, CDR2 SQIVND (reference sequence). This CDR3 is 16 amino acids long. For the CDR3, the DNA is TGTGCCAGTAGTAGATCCGGACTAGAGAACACCGGGGAGCTGTTTTTT. Amino acid sequence: CASSRSGLENTGELFF.

The chain employs TRBV27 and TRBJ2-7; tentative D call: TRBD1 (6 bases). The CDR3 extends over 16 amino acids. V was shortened by 1 base and J by 2 bases, with 15 bases between the two germline ends. Looked up from germline, CDR1 is MNHEY and CDR2 is SMNVEV (reference sequence). This chain's CDR3 is CASSLWAGDGTYEQYF. The CDR3 nucleotides are TGTGCCAGCAGTTTATGGGCAGGGGATGGGACCTACGAGCAGTACTTC.

CDR3 residues: CASSQDDKEGQGYGYTF. The CDR3 region has the DNA TGCGCCAGCAGCCAAGATGATAAGGAAGGACAGGGTTATGGCTACACCTTC. The chain is built from TRBV4-3 and TRBJ1-2; 8 nucleotides align to TRBD1. The CDR3 loop spans 17 amino acids. CDR1 and CDR2 (germline): LGHNA, YSLEER. V was clipped by 0 bases and J by 5 bases; unmatched bases: 11.

This clone was seen only a few times. J is TRBJ2-1 and V is TRBV27; 12 bases line up with TRBD2. CDR1 and CDR2 (germline): MNHEY, SMNVEV (reference sequence). The CDR3 extends over 18 amino acids. V lost 5 bases and J lost 5; bases outside the gene matches: 13. CDR3 in DNA: TGTGCCAGCAGTCCCCGTTCCCTCGGGACTAGCGGGCACAATGAGCAGTTCTTC. It encodes CASSPRSLGTSGHNEQFF.

The gene calls are TRBV30 and TRBJ2-7, with D possibly being TRBD2 (5 bases). V was trimmed by 1 base and J by 0 bases, leaving 13 bases between them. CDR3 length: 15 residues. Germline V lookup: CDR1 GTSNPN, CDR2 SVGIG (reference sequence). CDR3 loop: CAWSAPRRSSYEQYF. The CDR3 bases are TGTGCCTGGAGTGCCCCTCGGAGGAGCTCCTACGAGCAGTACTTC.

The rearrangement links TRBV5-1 to TRBJ2-5, with a possible D match to TRBD1 (6 bases). The DNA end lines up better with TRBJ2-7; the J call may be wrong. The CDR3 runs to 14 residues. CDR1 and CDR2 from the germline V gene are SGHRS and YFSETQ. This CDR3 is CASSPGAGSYEQYF. CDR3 nucleotides: TGCGCCAGCAGCCCAGGGGCCGGCTCCTACGAGCAGTACTTC.

This chain connects TRBV10-3 to TRBJ2-2, with TRBD1 matching 7 bases. Germline V gives CDR1 ENHRY, CDR2 SYGVKD. The CDR3 covers 14 residues. V shed 6 bases and J 9 bases; nucleotides not matched to a gene: 10. The CDR3 nucleotides read TGTGCCATCAGGGTGACAGGGCAGGTCCGGGAGCTGTTTTTT. The encoded protein is CAIRVTGQVRELFF.

The V call is TRBV11-2, the J call TRBJ2-2, with D unresolved. CDR3 length: 16 amino acids. Germline V gives CDR1 SGHAT, CDR2 FQNNGV. V was shortened by 0 bases and J by 4 bases, with 12 bases between the two germline ends. The CDR3 DNA reads as TGTGCCAGCAGCTTAGACCCGGGTTCGGGCACCGGGGAGCTGTTTTTT. Translation: CASSLDPGSGTGELFF. The full variable domain, rest sourced from reference TRBV11-2 and TRBJ2-2, is EAGVAQSPRYKIIEKRQSVAFWCNPISGHATLYWYQQILGQGPKLLIQFQNNGVVDDSQLPKDRFSAERLKGVDSTLKIQPAKLEDSAVYLCASSLDPGSGTGELFFGEGSRLTVL.

V gene TRBV4-1 combines with J gene TRBJ2-5, with TRBD1 as a possible D gene (5 bases). Between the trimmed V and J ends, which lost 0 bases and 5 bases, there was a span of 13 bases. Germline-derived CDR1 and CDR2 are MGHRA and YSYEKL. The CDR3 covers 15 residues. CDR3 sequence: CASSQDQGVRETQYF. DNA for the CDR3: TGCGCCAGCAGCCAAGATCAAGGGGTCAGGGAGACCCAGTACTTC.